The 4 T cell receptor beta chains in this list originate from one sample, sequenced in a study of blood T cell repertoires in COVID-19. Assay: immunoSEQ multiplex PCR; the TCRdb copy retains only in-frame clones and omits some. The sample consists of a few hundred thousand clones, roughly 80% of them appearing once. Sample: peripheral blood. The origin of the receptors is a woman of 80 years or more with acute or convalescent COVID-19.

The V gene is TRBV6-2 or TRBV6-3, the J gene TRBJ2-1, with 12 bases that match TRBD2. Trimming cost V 6 bases and J 6 bases; bases outside gene matches: 9. There are 16 residues in the CDR3. The germline gives CDR1 MNHEY, CDR2 SVGEGT. The CDR3 bases are TGTGCCAGCAGCCGCCTACCTAGCGGGGGGGCCAATGAGCAGTTCTTC. Translating gives CASSRLPSGGANEQFF.

The V call is TRBV3-1 (or the pseudogene TRBV3-2), the J call TRBJ2-7; 9 bases are shared with TRBD1. Looked up from germline, CDR1 is LGHDT and CDR2 is YNNKEL (reference sequence). This CDR3 is 14 amino acids long. The V and J ends lost 7 bases and 1 base, in that order; junction bases with no gene match: 5. Written as DNA, the CDR3 is TGTGCCAGCACTTCCGACAGGGGGTCCTACGAGCAGTACTTC. This encodes CASTSDRGSYEQYF.

The V call is TRBV7-2, the J call TRBJ2-7, with D tentatively TRBD2 (6 bases). V lost 4 bases and J lost 2, with 12 bases in between. CDR3 size: 14 residues. The germline CDR1 and CDR2 sequences are SGHTA and FQGNSA. This chain's CDR3 is CASSSGVFPYEQYF. CDR3 DNA: TGTGCCAGCAGCTCGGGGGTCTTTCCCTACGAGCAGTACTTC.

This clone was recorded only once. This rearrangement joins TRBV6-6 to TRBJ1-1, with 8 positions matching TRBD1. Germline lookup yields CDR1 MNHNY and CDR2 SVGAGI (reference sequence). After removal of 2 bases from V and 4 bases from J, the junction contained 6 bases not matched to a gene. This CDR3 region has 15 residues. DNA of the CDR3: TGTGCCAGCAGTTACCACAGACAGGGGTCCACTGAAGCTTTCTTT. This sequence encodes CASSYHRQGSTEAFF.